Shown below are 23 T cell receptor delta chains from a single sample sequenced in a study of γδ T cells in repeated Plasmodium falciparum infection. TCRdb re-processed the multiplex PCR reads via CATT. The sample lists roughly 86,000 delta-chain clones; approximately 1.4% were seen once. Flow sorting of PBMC yielded separate Vgamma9/Vdelta2+ and Vdelta2-negative gammadelta T cell populations for bulk repertoire analysis. The specimen was gamma-delta T cells from blood. The source of these receptors is a pool of human donors (malaria-infected and uninfected, not separated).

There are a few counts of this clone. This DNA's translation differs at residue 5 from TCRdb's protein, which comes from a much larger clone; a read error is likely, and the protein shown is translated from the DNA. The chain recombines TRDV3 with TRDJ1; TRDD3 matches at 11 bases. Trimming cost V 2 bases and J 2 bases; bases outside gene matches: 22. The germline V gene encodes CDR1 TVYSNPD and CDR2 GDNSRS (reference sequence). This CDR3 region has 20 residues. The CDR3 here is CAFGTSFAYWGISETDKLIF. CDR3 in DNA: TGTGCCTTTGGGACTTCTTTCGCGTACTGGGGGATAAGTGAAACCGATAAACTCATCTTT.

The sample holds a few counts of this clone. This could be a read error, since a much larger clone is one nucleotide away. This sample also contains other DNA sequences that code for the same CDR3. This chain connects TRDV1 to TRDJ1; tentatively, D is TRDD3 (5 bases). There are 14 residues in the CDR3. Germline V CDR1 and CDR2: TSWWSYY, QGS. V lost 6 bases to trimming and J lost 10 bases, with 21 bases between them. CDR3 sequence: CALGETRREGRLIF. The CDR3 coding sequence is TGTGCTCTTGGAGAGACTCGCCGGGAGGGGAGACTCATCTTT.

Notes on this clone: TCRdb shows a much larger clone's protein in place of this DNA's translation, and the two differ at residue 4, likely through a read error; the protein shown is translated from the DNA. The J gene is TRDJ1, the V gene TRDV1; 10 nucleotides match TRDD3. In the absence of a J gene in TCRdb, the DNA was matched to germline to assign it here. Germline CDR1 reads TSWWSYY; CDR2 reads QGS. This CDR3 has 21 residues. The CDR3 nucleotides read TGTGCTCTTAGGGAATGCCACCTAGACCGCGGGGGATACGGGTACACCGATAAACTCATCTTT. Its protein product is CALRECHLDRGGYGYTDKLIF.

With respect to this clone: A read error is likely here: a far larger clone is one base away. Other DNA variants within this sample encode the same CDR3. The V call is TRDV1, the J call TRDJ1, with 7 bases lining up with TRDD3. Germline CDR1 is TSWWSYY and CDR2 is QGS. CDR3 length: 22 residues. CDR3 DNA sequence: TGTGCTCTTGGGGACCGTCCCTCCTCATCTGGGGGTAGGAAGAGAAACACCGATAAACTCATCTTC. It translates to CALGDRPSSSGGRKRNTDKLIF.

This clone has a handful of counts. This DNA's translation and the protein TCRdb lists, from a much larger clone, do not match at residue 16, likely due to a read error; the protein shown is translated from the DNA. The rearrangement links TRDV1 to TRDJ3; 13 bases match TRDD3. Because TCRdb records no J gene, it was assigned here through a match of the DNA to germline. Germline loops: CDR1 TSWWSYY, CDR2 QGS. This CDR3 spans 21 amino acids. The CDR3 sequence: CALGEKDPTGGYAWDARQMFF. In DNA form, the CDR3 reads TGTGCTCTTGGGGAAAAGGATCCTACTGGGGGATACGCCTGGGACGCCCGACAGATGTTTTTC.

A word on this clone: The TCRdb record carries a much larger clone's protein, which differs from this DNA's translation at residue 15; a read error is the likely cause, and the protein listed here is the DNA translation. The chain combines TRDV1 with TRDJ3, with 13 bases fitting TRDD3. TCRdb supplies no J gene; here it was assigned by aligning the nucleotide sequence to germline. The V gene's germline CDR1 is TSWWSYY and CDR2 QGS. The CDR3 has 24 amino acids. The V and J ends lost 1 base and 3 bases, in that order; junction bases with no gene match: 18. CDR3 in DNA: TGTGCTCTTGGGGAACGCCGCCCCATGGACTGGGGGATACGCTCCGGCTGGGACACCCGACAGATGTTTTTC. Translation: CALGERRPMDWGIRSGWDTRQMFF.

To note about this clone: TCRdb pairs this DNA with a much larger clone's protein that differs at residue 14, likely a read error; the protein shown was translated from the DNA. The J gene was not called, though the V gene is TRDV3; TRDD3 is the table's D call and was not checked against the DNA. The CDR3 loop spans 16 amino acids. Per germline, CDR1 TVYSNPD and CDR2 GDNSRS (reference sequence). The DNA of the CDR3 is TGTGCCTTTGGACGGGGATACGCATCCATGGCAGCACAACCCTTCTTT. Protein: CAFGRGYASMAAQPFF.

Note on this clone: The protein held in TCRdb is that of a much larger clone and does not match this DNA's translation at residue 12, likely because of a read error; the protein shown is translated from the DNA. V gene TRDV2 was called; the J gene was not; TRDD3 was called by the table and not checked on the DNA. From germline, CDR1 is GEAIGNYY and CDR2 EKD. The CDR3 has 14 residues. CDR3 nucleotides: TGTGCCTGTGACAAGGGACGGTACACCGATAAACCCATCTTT. It codes for CACDKGRYTDKPIF.

Ten or more counts support this clone. TCRdb lists the protein of a much larger clone for this DNA, which differs at residue 11, so this is likely a read error; the protein given here is translated from the DNA itself. V usage is TRDV2 and J usage is TRDJ1; D gene ambiguous. Germline-derived CDR1 and CDR2 are GEAIGNYY and EKD. This CDR3 region has 18 residues. Trimming stripped 0 bases from V and 2 bases from J, with 21 bases between. This CDR3 reads CACDTLSPRDPGTDKLIF. CDR3 coding DNA: TGTGCCTGTGACACCCTTTCTCCAAGAGATCCGGGGACCGATAAACTCATCTTT.

This clone has only a few counts. The likely explanation is a read error, given a far larger clone one base away. Other DNA sequences in this specimen translate into the identical CDR3. The rearrangement joins TRDV1 to TRDJ1; 9 nucleotides agree with TRDD2. Because TCRdb records no J gene, it was assigned here through a match of the DNA to germline. This CDR3 is 22 amino acids long. Germline loops: CDR1 TSWWSYY, CDR2 QGS. CDR3 bases: TGTGCCCTTGGGGAACCCCTCCTTCCTACGGAATGGGGGACCCTGGGGGCCGATAAACTCATCTTT. It yields the protein CALGEPLLPTEWGTLGADKLIF.

This clone occurred a few times. The protein held in TCRdb is that of a much larger clone and does not match this DNA's translation at residue 7, likely because of a read error; the protein shown is translated from the DNA. The chain joins TRDV1 to TRDJ1; D is unresolved. The J gene is not listed in TCRdb, so it was assigned here from a DNA match to germline. Germline CDR1 and CDR2: TSWWSYY and QGS. The ends were cut back, 4 bases at V and 3 bases at J, with 6 bases in the middle. The CDR3 totals 12 residues. This chain's CDR3 is CALGAYADKLIF. CDR3 in DNA: TGTGCTCTTGGGGCTTACGCCGATAAACTCATCTTT.

For this clone: The protein TCRdb lists belongs to a much larger clone and differs from this DNA's translation at residue 7, which points to a read error; the protein shown is made from the DNA. The gene calls are TRDV2 and TRDJ2, with 7 bases matching TRDD3. Germline matching of the DNA provided the J gene here, since TCRdb leaves it blank. This CDR3 is 15 amino acids long. CDR1 and CDR2 from the germline V gene are GEAIGNYY and EKD. The trim removed 3 bases at V and 4 bases at J, leaving 7 bases unmatched. The CDR3 is CACDWGRRGTAQLFF. CDR3 DNA: TGTGCCTGTGACTGGGGGAGACGCGGGACAGCACAACTCTTCTTT.

Regarding this clone: The likely explanation is a read error, given a far larger clone one base away. Other DNA sequences within the sample encode an identical CDR3. V is TRDV1 and J is TRDJ1, with 8 bases aligning to TRDD3. Per the germline V gene, CDR1 is TSWWSYY and CDR2 is QGS. CDR3 length: 18 residues. CDR3 bases: TGTGCTCTTGGGGAACGCCTACTCCAGTACTGGGGGGGTGATAAGCTCATCTTT. Its translation is CALGERLLQYWGGDKLIF.

A word on this clone: TCRdb has a much larger clone's protein, which differs at residue 5 from the translation of this DNA, likely because of a read error; what is shown is the protein translated from the DNA. This chain joins TRDV1 and TRDJ1, with 9 bases identical to TRDD3. The germline V gene encodes CDR1 TSWWSYY and CDR2 QGS. The CDR3 contains 22 residues. The ends lost 3 bases at V and 0 bases at J; junction bases unmatched: 23. The CDR3 region has the DNA TGTGCTCTTGGGGACCCTATGGGCCATCCTACTGGGGGACGTCTGTACACCGATAAACTCATCTTT. Amino acids: CALGDPMGHPTGGRLYTDKLIF.

This clone came up a few times. A read error likely explains why the TCRdb protein, taken from a much larger clone, differs from this DNA's translation at residue 7; the protein shown is translated from the DNA. The chain employs TRDV1 and TRDJ1, with D perhaps TRDD1 (6 bases). Germline V gene lookup returns CDR1 TSWWSYY and CDR2 QGS. This CDR3 contains 19 residues. Trimming left V 1 base short and J 7 bases short, with 28 bases between. The CDR3 reads CALGEPGPNRRGRRAKLIF. The CDR3 DNA is TGTGCTCTTGGGGAACCGGGTCCAAATAGGAGGGGCCGCCGGGCTAAACTCATCTTT.

There are many counts of this clone. This is likely an artifact of a read error, given a far larger clone one base away. Different DNA sequences within this sample yield the same CDR3. The V call is TRDV3, the J call TRDJ1, with 9 bases lining up with TRDD3. The trim removed 5 bases at V and 4 bases at J, leaving 17 bases unmatched. CDR1 and CDR2 (germline): TVYSNPD, GDNSRS (reference sequence). There are 16 residues in the CDR3. CDR3 sequence (DNA): TGTGCCGTTTTTGGACTTCGGGGGGATACCCTCGATAAACTCATCTTT. This gives the protein CAVFGLRGDTLDKLIF.

On this clone itself: A read error likely explains this, since a far larger clone differs by one base. The same CDR3 is also encoded by other DNA sequences in this sample. The chain employs TRDV2 and TRDJ2, with a weak D call TRDD3 (5 bases). Trimming stripped 2 bases from V and 4 bases from J, with 16 bases between. Germline V gene data show CDR1 as GEAIGNYY and CDR2 as EKD. The CDR3 contains 16 residues. In DNA, the CDR3 is TGTGCCTGTGACATAATTGGGGTGGGTGAGACAGCACAACTCTTCTTT. This gives the protein CACDIIGVGETAQLFF.

This clone was seen a few times. This DNA translates differently at residue 14 from the TCRdb protein, which is that of a much larger clone; a read error is likely, and the protein shown is the DNA's own translation. The rearrangement uses TRDV1 and TRDJ1; 9 nucleotides match TRDD3. The CDR3 is 20 residues long. CDR1 and CDR2 from the germline V gene are TSWWSYY and QGS. V lost 0 bases, J lost 1 base, and 15 bases stayed unmatched. CDR3 coding DNA: TGTGCTCTTGGGGAACTAACCTCTTGGGGGATATGCCCCTGCACCGATAAACTCATCTTT. Protein product: CALGELTSWGICPCTDKLIF.

This clone appeared a few times. TCRdb's listed protein matches a much larger clone and diverges from this DNA's translation at residue 10, likely through a read error; the protein shown comes from the DNA. This chain links TRDV1 with TRDJ1; D is undetermined. The J gene, absent from TCRdb, was called here by matching the DNA to germline. The CDR3 is 16 residues long. V dropped 4 bases and J dropped 1 base, with 16 bases sitting between them. CDR1 is TSWWSYY, CDR2 QGS, per germline. The CDR3 reads CALGGRSAFRTDKLIF. The CDR3 bases are TGTGCTCTTGGGGGCCGCTCCGCTTTCCGCACCGATAAACTCATCTTT.

As to this clone: The protein in TCRdb stems from a much larger clone and differs at residue 11 from this DNA's translation, likely a read error; here the protein is translated from the DNA. V gene TRDV3 combines with J gene TRDJ1, with 9 positions matching TRDD3. The J gene, left out of TCRdb, was set here by checking the DNA against germline. The CDR3 runs to 15 residues. Germline V gene data show CDR1 as TVYSNPD and CDR2 as GDNSRS (reference sequence). With 3 bases clipped from V and 7 bases from J, the junction kept 15 bases outside the gene matches. DNA for the CDR3: TGTGCCTTCGTAGCCCAGGGGGGATACCGCGGTAAACTCATCTTT. Translated: CAFVAQGGYRGKLIF.

This clone was picked up a small number of times. A far larger clone is only one base removed, so a read error is likely. Other DNA sequences in this sample translate to the same CDR3. The genes are TRDV1 and TRDJ2, with a weak D call TRDD3 (5 bases). TCRdb supplies no J gene; here it was assigned by aligning the nucleotide sequence to germline. CDR3 length equals 19 residues. V was trimmed by 4 bases and J by 3 bases, leaving 24 bases between them. CDR1 is TSWWSYY and CDR2 is QGS in the germline V gene. CDR3 in amino acids: CALGVPWGYLGDMTAQLFF. The CDR3 coding sequence is TGTGCTCTTGGGGTGCCGTGGGGCTACTTGGGAGATATGACAGCACAACTCTTCTTT.

This clone was recorded a few times. A far larger clone differs by one base, so this is likely a read error. The sample contains more than one DNA sequence encoding this CDR3. J is TRDJ1 and V is TRDV1; maybe TRDD3 (5 bases). TCRdb supplies no J gene; here it was assigned by aligning the nucleotide sequence to germline. The CDR3 consists of 12 residues. The germline gives CDR1 TSWWSYY, CDR2 QGS. The DNA for the CDR3 is TGCGCTCTTGGGGCCGTTTCCCAAAAACTCATCTTT. Encoded protein: CALGAVSQKLIF.

As regards this clone: A far larger clone is off by one base, so a read error is likely. The same CDR3 can be traced to other DNA sequences in this sample. This chain links TRDV2 with TRDJ1; D is undetermined. The CDR3 contains 17 residues. Germline CDR1 reads GEAIGNYY; CDR2 reads EKD. The CDR3 spells CACDTVARLVYTDKLIF. CDR3 DNA sequence: TGTGCCTGTGACACAGTTGCCCGTCTGGTGTACACCGATAAACTCATCTTC.